These 12 T cell receptor beta chains originate from one sample sequenced in a study of CD8 T cell repertoires and HIV-1 epitope variants. TCRdb's copy holds only in-frame clones and misses some; the assay was immunoSEQ multiplex PCR. The sample gives about 5,500 clones, over 60% of which show up once; 30% to 45% is in the top ten. Their specific antigens are unknown. The sequenced material came from cultured CD8+ T cells derived from PBMCs. These receptor sequences come from a male donor with HIV.

The rearrangement links TRBV9 to TRBJ2-7, with D possibly TRBD2 on 5 matching bases. Germline CDR1 and CDR2: SGDLS and YYNGEE. The CDR3 length is 18 residues. V was cut by 0 bases and J by 0 bases, with 19 bases left in between. The CDR3 loop reads CASSVDPDPGKDSYEQYF. The CDR3 coding sequence is TGTGCCAGCAGCGTAGACCCTGATCCGGGAAAGGACTCCTACGAGCAGTACTTC.

The table lists this clone with a few counts. The chain recombines TRBV6-5 with TRBJ1-2; possible D gene TRBD1, 5 bases. Germline values: CDR1 MNHEY, CDR2 SVGAGI. Trimming left V 0 bases short and J 6 bases short, with 8 bases between. The CDR3 contains 13 residues. The CDR3 nucleotides are TGTGCCAGCAGTTACTCCCAGGGTAATGGCTACACCTTC. Translating gives CASSYSQGNGYTF.

The chain uses TRBV19 and TRBJ2-7, with 7 bases lining up with TRBD2. Losses at the gene ends were 4 bases for V and 0 bases for J; bases not matched to a gene: 6. The CDR3 spans 15 residues. Per germline, CDR1 LNHDA and CDR2 SQIVND (reference sequence). The CDR3 loop is CASSTGTTSSYEQYF. DNA for the CDR3: TGTGCCAGTAGTACAGGGACTACAAGCTCCTACGAGCAGTACTTC.

This clone was counted between two and nine times. The rearrangement links TRBV5-1 to TRBJ2-7, with 8 bases lining up with TRBD1. Unmatched junction bases numbered 5, after V lost 4 bases and J lost 2 bases. Germline values: CDR1 SGHRS, CDR2 YFSETQ. The CDR3 contains 14 residues. DNA for the CDR3: TGCGCCAGCAGCCGAGACAGGGGAACCTACGAGCAGTACTTC. Translating gives CASSRDRGTYEQYF.

This clone has just a few counts. The V gene is TRBV5-4, the J gene TRBJ1-2, with D uncertain. Germline CDR1 reads SGHNT; CDR2 reads YYREEE (reference sequence). Trimming took off 7 bases at V and 1 base at J, with 11 bases between the two ends. The CDR3 extends over 13 amino acids. The CDR3, as DNA: TGTGCCAGCTTAGACGCGGATAACTATGGCTACACCTTC. Translated, it gives CASLDADNYGYTF.

This clone was seen more than once but under ten times. The CDR3 DNA follows: TGTGCCAGCAGCCTCCAGGTGTTGGAAGGCTACACCTTC. Protein product: CASSLQVLEGYTF. The rearrangement links TRBV4-2 to TRBJ1-2; D remains unclear. Per the germline V gene, CDR1 is LGHNA and CDR2 is YNFKEQ. V lost 4 bases and J 8 bases, leaving 14 bases between the germline ends. The CDR3 consists of 13 residues.

In its sample, this clone ranks as medium-sized. This chain links TRBV28 with TRBJ2-1, with 7 nucleotides matching TRBD1. Trimming removed 5 bases from V and 9 bases from J; junction bases left unmatched: 4. Germline-derived CDR1 and CDR2 are MDHEN and SYDVKM. The length of the CDR3 is 12 residues. CDR3 DNA: TGTGCCAGCAGTCCAGGGGGAAGTGAGCAGTTCTTC. Its translation is CASSPGGSEQFF.

The rearrangement uses TRBV5-4 and TRBJ1-1; D is possibly TRBD1 (6 bases). V was trimmed by 2 bases and J by 4 bases, leaving 18 bases between them. The CDR3 is 16 amino acids. The germline V gene has CDR1 SGHNT and CDR2 YYREEE (reference sequence). CDR3: CASSLEVGAGTTEAFF. The CDR3 nucleotides read TGTGCCAGCAGCTTAGAGGTGGGGGCAGGTACCACTGAAGCTTTCTTT.

This chain connects TRBV9 to TRBJ2-3, with 8 bases that match TRBD2. This CDR3 comprises 18 residues. The junction had 10 bases not matched to a gene; V was cut back by 0 bases and J by 1 base. CDR1 and CDR2 (germline): SGDLS, YYNGEE. The CDR3 DNA reads as TGTGCCAGCAGCGTAGGTTGGGCGGGAGGAGAAGGCACAGATACGCAGTATTTT. Amino acid sequence: CASSVGWAGGEGTDTQYF. The complete variable domain, with remaining parts taken from reference TRBV9 and TRBJ2-3, reads DSGVTQTPKHLITATGQRVTLRCSPRSGDLSVYWYQQSLDQGLQFLIQYYNGEERAKGNILERFSAQQFPDLHSELNLSSLELGDSALYFCASSVGWAGGEGTDTQYFGPGTRLTVL.

The chain couples TRBV28 to TRBJ2-5, with D maybe TRBD1 (7 bases). Gene TRBJ2-7 matches the end of the DNA better, so the J call may be wrong. Germline V gene lookup returns CDR1 MDHEN and CDR2 SYDVKM. The CDR3 totals 17 residues. CDR3 region: CASSPSQGGDRPYEQYF. The DNA of the CDR3 is TGTGCCAGCAGTCCATCCCAGGGGGGAGACAGGCCCTACGAGCAGTACTTC.

This clone was observed a few times. The chain has TRBV18 and TRBJ1-1; D not resolved. V gave up 6 bases and J gave up 6 bases, with 23 bases separating them. Germline assignment: CDR1 KGHSH and CDR2 LQKENI. This CDR3 comprises 16 residues. The CDR3 coding sequence is TGTGCCAGCTCTCATCCCTCGGTCGGAGGCGATCCTGAAGCTTTCTTT. It yields the protein CASSHPSVGGDPEAFF.

This CDR3 is CASFNRGKIETQYF. CDR3 nucleotide sequence: TGTGCCAGCTTTAACAGGGGGAAAATAGAGACCCAGTACTTC. This chain connects TRBV6-1 to TRBJ2-5, with TRBD1 identical over 8 bases. Trimming at V came to 8 bases and at J to 4 bases, leaving 9 bases not matched to a gene. Germline CDR1 and CDR2: MNHNS and SASEGT. There are 14 residues in the CDR3.